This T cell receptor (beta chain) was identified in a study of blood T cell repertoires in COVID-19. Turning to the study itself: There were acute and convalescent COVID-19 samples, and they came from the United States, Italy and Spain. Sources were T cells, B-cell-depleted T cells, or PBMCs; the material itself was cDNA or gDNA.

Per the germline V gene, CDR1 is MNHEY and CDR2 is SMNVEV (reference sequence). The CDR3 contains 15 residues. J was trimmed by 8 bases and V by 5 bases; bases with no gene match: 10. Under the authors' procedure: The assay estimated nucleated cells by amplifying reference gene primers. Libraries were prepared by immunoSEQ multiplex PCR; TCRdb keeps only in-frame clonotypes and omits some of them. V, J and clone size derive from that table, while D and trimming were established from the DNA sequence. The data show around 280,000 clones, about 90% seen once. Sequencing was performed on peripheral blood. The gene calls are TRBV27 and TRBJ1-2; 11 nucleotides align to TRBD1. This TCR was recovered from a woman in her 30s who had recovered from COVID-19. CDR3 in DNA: TGTGCCAGCAGTCCTGGGACAGGGGGGACCACCGGCTACACCTTC. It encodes CASSPGTGGTTGYTF.